This T cell receptor (beta chain) was documented in a study of cytomegalovirus exposure and HLA in healthy donors. TCRdb keeps only in-frame clones here, not all; method: immunoSEQ multiplex PCR. This table holds about 56,000 clones, 85% to 95% found once. Sample: PBMCs. The TCR was taken from a woman aged 18 to 35 in good health and CMV-seronegative.

DNA for the CDR3: TGTGCCAGCAGCCCCGGTGCCGGGAGCTATGGCTACACCTTC. Its protein is CASSPGAGSYGYTF. The chain employs TRBV7-9 and TRBJ1-2; D not resolved. From germline, CDR1 is SEHNR and CDR2 FQNEAQ (reference sequence). Trimming took off 5 bases at V and 4 bases at J, with 14 bases between the two ends. The length of the CDR3 is 14 residues. The full variable domain, completed using reference TRBV7-9 and TRBJ1-2, is DTGVSQNPRHKITKRGQNVTFRCDPISEHNRLYWYRQTLGQGPEFLTYFQNEAQLEKSRLLSDRFSAERPKGSFSTLEIQRTEQGDSAMYLCASSPGAGSYGYTFGSGTRLTVV.